A selection of T cell receptor beta chains follows, all from one sample in a study of graft-versus-host responses after intestinal transplantation. No antigen is known for these receptors. Using immunoSEQ multiplex PCR, the repertoire was profiled, and TCRdb retains in-frame clones only, with some absent. Found here are about 39,000 clones, 90% to 95% of them singletons; the top ten hold less than 0.25%. The starting material was unstimulated CD8+ T cells sorted from spleen or lymph node cells, obtained before transplant. These receptor sequences come from a human donor who was the organ donor for an intestinal transplant. CDR3s include the opening cysteine and the closing phenylalanine or tryptophan. Fields, in order: clone size, V gene, J gene, D gene, CDR3 protein, CDR3 DNA. D genes are given only for firm matches. Clone size is stated in some rows and not others, as once, few, many or a class when expanded.

clone_size: .
v_call: TRBV27
j_call: TRBJ2-2
d_call: .
cdr3_aa: CASSGGQNTGELFF
cdr3_nt: TGTGCCAGCAGTGGGGGACAGAACACCGGGGAGCTGTTTTTT

clone_size: .
v_call: TRBV5-4
j_call: TRBJ2-3
d_call: .
cdr3_aa: CASSINSHYTDTQYF
cdr3_nt: TGTGCCAGCAGCATAAATAGCCACTACACAGATACGCAGTATTTT

clone_size: .
v_call: TRBV30
j_call: TRBJ2-7
d_call: TRBD1
cdr3_aa: CAWSEGPRGLNYEQYF
cdr3_nt: TGTGCCTGGAGTGAGGGCCCCAGGGGGCTAAACTACGAGCAGTACTTC

clone_size: .
v_call: TRBV4-3
j_call: TRBJ1-4
d_call: TRBD1
cdr3_aa: CASSQDRTDRFEKLFF
cdr3_nt: TGCGCCAGCAGCCAAGATAGGACGGACAGGTTTGAAAAACTGTTTTTT

clone_size: .
v_call: TRBV27
j_call: TRBJ2-7
d_call: TRBD1
cdr3_aa: CASSRTGFEQYF
cdr3_nt: TGTGCCAGCAGTAGGACAGGGTTCGAGCAGTACTTC

clone_size: .
v_call: TRBV7-2
j_call: TRBJ1-4
d_call: TRBD1
cdr3_aa: CASSIGQGVDEKLFF
cdr3_nt: TGTGCCAGCAGCATCGGACAGGGGGTTGATGAAAAACTGTTTTTT

clone_size: .
v_call: TRBV4-3
j_call: TRBJ2-1
d_call: .
cdr3_aa: CASSIDGSSYNEQFF
cdr3_nt: TGCGCCAGCAGTATAGACGGATCCTCCTACAATGAGCAGTTCTTC

clone_size: .
v_call: TRBV9
j_call: TRBJ1-1
d_call: TRBD1
cdr3_aa: CASSPGGQGKNTEAFF
cdr3_nt: TGTGCCAGCAGCCCCGGGGGACAGGGGAAGAACACTGAAGCTTTCTTT

clone_size: .
v_call: TRBV6-1
j_call: TRBJ2-1
d_call: TRBD2
cdr3_aa: CASRVLGGGNEQFF
cdr3_nt: TGTGCCAGCAGAGTCTTGGGGGGGGGCAATGAGCAGTTCTTC

clone_size: .
v_call: TRBV7-7
j_call: TRBJ2-7
d_call: .
cdr3_aa: CASSSGGFDEQYF
cdr3_nt: TGTGCTAGCAGCTCAGGAGGTTTCGACGAGCAGTACTTC

clone_size: .
v_call: TRBV20-1
j_call: TRBJ2-7
d_call: .
cdr3_aa: CSARRGDEQYF
cdr3_nt: TGCAGTGCTAGGAGGGGGGACGAGCAGTACTTC

clone_size: few
v_call: TRBV30
j_call: TRBJ2-2
d_call: TRBD1
cdr3_aa: CAWTRQGAGELFF
cdr3_nt: TGTGCCTGGACTAGACAGGGGGCCGGGGAGCTGTTTTTT

clone_size: .
v_call: TRBV7-6
j_call: TRBJ2-1
d_call: .
cdr3_aa: CASSSTGNNEQFF
cdr3_nt: TGTGCCAGCAGCTCGACAGGAAACAATGAGCAGTTCTTC

clone_size: .
v_call: TRBV27
j_call: TRBJ1-5
d_call: TRBD1
cdr3_aa: CASSLSMGQGEQPQHF
cdr3_nt: TGTGCCAGCAGTTTATCGATGGGACAGGGCGAACAGCCCCAGCATTTT

clone_size: .
v_call: TRBV4-1
j_call: TRBJ1-6
d_call: .
cdr3_aa: CASSQEGPTVTNSPLHF
cdr3_nt: TGCGCCAGCAGCCAAGAGGGCCCGACAGTGACGAATTCACCCCTCCACTTT

clone_size: .
v_call: TRBV29-1
j_call: TRBJ2-4
d_call: TRBD2
cdr3_aa: CSVESLAGENIQYF
cdr3_nt: TGCAGCGTTGAGAGTCTAGCGGGGGAAAACATTCAGTACTTC

clone_size: .
v_call: TRBV18
j_call: TRBJ1-3
d_call: .
cdr3_aa: CASSPQATHSGNTIYF
cdr3_nt: TGTGCCAGCTCACCACAGGCAACCCACTCTGGAAACACCATATATTTT

clone_size: .
v_call: TRBV4-3
j_call: TRBJ1-1
d_call: .
cdr3_aa: CASSQVAGNTEAFF
cdr3_nt: TGCGCCAGCAGCCAAGTTGCAGGGAACACTGAAGCTTTCTTT

clone_size: few
v_call: TRBV6-4
j_call: TRBJ1-3
d_call: .
cdr3_aa: CASILRKGSQCGSLGNTIYF
cdr3_nt: TGTGCCAGCATACTCCGAAAGGGATCTCAGTGCGGATCGTTAGGAAACACCATATATTTT

clone_size: .
v_call: TRBV4-2
j_call: TRBJ2-3
d_call: .
cdr3_aa: CASSQDWTLRGTDTQYF
cdr3_nt: TGTGCCAGCAGCCAAGATTGGACCTTGAGGGGCACAGATACGCAGTATTTT

clone_size: .
v_call: TRBV5-1
j_call: TRBJ2-1
d_call: .
cdr3_aa: CASSPRTGSYNEQFF
cdr3_nt: TGCGCCAGCAGCCCCCGAACGGGCTCCTACAATGAGCAGTTCTTC

clone_size: .
v_call: TRBV11-3
j_call: TRBJ2-2
d_call: TRBD2
cdr3_aa: CASSLWTSGGASGGELFF
cdr3_nt: TGTGCCAGCAGCTTATGGACTAGCGGGGGGGCCTCGGGCGGGGAGCTGTTTTTT

clone_size: .
v_call: TRBV19
j_call: TRBJ1-4
d_call: .
cdr3_aa: CASSYVDVLGTNEKLFF
cdr3_nt: TGTGCCAGTAGTTACGTGGACGTCCTAGGAACTAATGAAAAACTGTTTTTT

clone_size: .
v_call: TRBV9
j_call: TRBJ2-3
d_call: .
cdr3_aa: CASSVDDYYTQYF
cdr3_nt: TGTGCCAGCAGCGTAGATGACTATTATACGCAGTATTTT

clone_size: .
v_call: TRBV29-1
j_call: TRBJ2-2
d_call: TRBD2
cdr3_aa: CSVVLAGTNTGELFF
cdr3_nt: TGCAGCGTTGTTCTAGCGGGGACGAACACCGGGGAGCTGTTTTTT

clone_size: .
v_call: TRBV6-5
j_call: TRBJ1-2
d_call: .
cdr3_aa: CASRDFEGYTF
cdr3_nt: TGTGCCAGCAGAGACTTCGAGGGCTACACCTTC

clone_size: .
v_call: TRBV13
j_call: TRBJ2-7
d_call: TRBD2
cdr3_aa: CASSRGGGPYEQYF
cdr3_nt: TGTGCCAGCAGCCGCGGCGGGGGACCCTACGAGCAGTACTTC

clone_size: .
v_call: TRBV5-4
j_call: TRBJ2-5
d_call: TRBD1
cdr3_aa: CASSRTGTEETQYF
cdr3_nt: TGTGCCAGCAGCCGGACAGGCACTGAAGAGACCCAGTACTTC

clone_size: .
v_call: TRBV27
j_call: TRBJ2-7
d_call: .
cdr3_aa: CASSLRGDTYEQYF
cdr3_nt: TGTGCCAGCAGTCTGCGCGGGGACACCTACGAGCAGTACTTC

clone_size: .
v_call: TRBV6-5
j_call: TRBJ2-3
d_call: .
cdr3_aa: CASSYSGTDTQYF
cdr3_nt: TGTGCCAGCAGTTACTCTGGCACAGATACGCAGTATTTT

clone_size: once
v_call: TRBV6-5
j_call: TRBJ1-4
d_call: .
cdr3_aa: CASSYVGATNEKLFF
cdr3_nt: TGTGCCAGCAGTTACGTGGGGGCGACTAATGAAAAACTGTTTTTT

clone_size: .
v_call: TRBV27
j_call: TRBJ2-1
d_call: .
cdr3_aa: CASSYGDGSYNEQFF
cdr3_nt: TGTGCCAGCAGCTATGGGGACGGATCCTACAATGAGCAGTTCTTC

clone_size: .
v_call: TRBV5-6
j_call: TRBJ1-4
d_call: .
cdr3_aa: CASSLARMGSEKLFF
cdr3_nt: TGTGCCAGCAGCTTGGCTCGAATGGGGAGTGAAAAACTGTTTTTT

clone_size: few
v_call: TRBV4-1
j_call: TRBJ2-2
d_call: .
cdr3_aa: CASSQGDGLEGTGELFF
cdr3_nt: TGCGCCAGCAGCCAAGGAGATGGATTGGAGGGAACCGGGGAGCTGTTTTTT

clone_size: once
v_call: TRBV5-5
j_call: TRBJ2-7
d_call: TRBD1
cdr3_aa: CASSSGQGYEQYF
cdr3_nt: TGTGCCAGCAGCTCGGGACAGGGCTACGAGCAGTACTTC

clone_size: .
v_call: TRBV6-7
j_call: TRBJ2-2
d_call: TRBD1
cdr3_aa: CASSYRGRGSTGELFF
cdr3_nt: TGTGCCAGCAGTTACAGGGGGCGCGGATCCACCGGGGAGCTGTTTTTT

clone_size: .
v_call: TRBV30
j_call: TRBJ2-7
d_call: TRBD1
cdr3_aa: CALTGYSYEQYF
cdr3_nt: TGTGCCTTGACAGGGTACTCCTACGAGCAGTACTTC